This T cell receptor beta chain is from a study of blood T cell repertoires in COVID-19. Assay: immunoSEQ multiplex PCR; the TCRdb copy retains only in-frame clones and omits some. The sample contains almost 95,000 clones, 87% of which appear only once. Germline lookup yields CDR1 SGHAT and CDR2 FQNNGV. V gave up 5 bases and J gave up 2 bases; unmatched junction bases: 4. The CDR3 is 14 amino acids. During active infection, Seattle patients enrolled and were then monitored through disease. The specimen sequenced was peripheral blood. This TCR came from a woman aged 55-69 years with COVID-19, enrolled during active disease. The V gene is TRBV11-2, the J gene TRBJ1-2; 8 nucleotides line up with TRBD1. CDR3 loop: CASSHQGANYGYTF. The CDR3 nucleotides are TGTGCCAGCAGCCATCAGGGGGCCAACTATGGCTACACCTTC.